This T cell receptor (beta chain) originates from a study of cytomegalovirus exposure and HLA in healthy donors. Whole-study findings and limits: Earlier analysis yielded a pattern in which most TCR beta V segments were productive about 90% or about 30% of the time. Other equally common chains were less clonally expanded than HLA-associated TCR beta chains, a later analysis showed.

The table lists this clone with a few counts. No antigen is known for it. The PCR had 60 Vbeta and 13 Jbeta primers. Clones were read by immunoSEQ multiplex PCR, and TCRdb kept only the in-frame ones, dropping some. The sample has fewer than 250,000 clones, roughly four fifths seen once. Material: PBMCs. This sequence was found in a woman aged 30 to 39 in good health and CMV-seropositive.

DNA for the CDR3: TGTGCCAGCAGCCTCGGGGACTTCTACAATGAGCAGTTCTTC. It encodes CASSLGDFYNEQFF. The chain couples TRBV9 to TRBJ2-1; a possible D gene is TRBD2 (6 bases). Germline V gives CDR1 SGDLS, CDR2 YYNGEE. The CDR3 consists of 14 residues. V lost 4 bases to trimming and J lost 3 bases, with 11 bases between them.